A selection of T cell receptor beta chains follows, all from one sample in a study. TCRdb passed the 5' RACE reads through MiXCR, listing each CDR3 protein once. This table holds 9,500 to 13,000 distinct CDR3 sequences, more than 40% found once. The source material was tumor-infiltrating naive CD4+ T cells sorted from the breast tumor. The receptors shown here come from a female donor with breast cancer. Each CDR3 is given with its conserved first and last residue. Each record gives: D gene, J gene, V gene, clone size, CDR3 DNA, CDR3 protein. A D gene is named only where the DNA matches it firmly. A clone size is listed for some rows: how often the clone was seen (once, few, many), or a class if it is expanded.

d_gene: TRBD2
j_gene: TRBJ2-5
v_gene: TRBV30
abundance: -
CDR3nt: TGTGCCTGGAGTGTAGGGACTAGGGGAGAGACCCAGTACTTC
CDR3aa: CAWSVGTRGETQYF

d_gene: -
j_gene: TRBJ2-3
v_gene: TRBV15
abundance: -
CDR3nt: TGTGCCACCAGCGGAGATGGACATAGCACAGATACGCAGTATTTT
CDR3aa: CATSGDGHSTDTQYF

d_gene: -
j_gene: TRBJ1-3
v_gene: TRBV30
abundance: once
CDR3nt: TGTGCCTGGCGAAACCAGGGGACAAACACCATATATTTT
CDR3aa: CAWRNQGTNTIYF

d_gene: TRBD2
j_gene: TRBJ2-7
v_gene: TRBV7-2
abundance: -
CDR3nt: TGTGCCAGCAGCCGAGTAGTGAGCGGGAGGGCCGAATACGAGCAGTACTTC
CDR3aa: CASSRVVSGRAEYEQYF

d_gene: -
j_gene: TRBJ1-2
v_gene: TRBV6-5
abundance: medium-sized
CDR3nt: TGTGCCAGCAGTTTCTCGGGCTATGGCTACACCTTC
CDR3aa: CASSFSGYGYTF

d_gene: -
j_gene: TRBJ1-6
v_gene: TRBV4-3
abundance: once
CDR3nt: TGCGTCAGCAGCCAAGATAAGGGGTTGATTAATTCACTTCTCCACTTT
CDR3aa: CVSSQDKGLINSLLHF

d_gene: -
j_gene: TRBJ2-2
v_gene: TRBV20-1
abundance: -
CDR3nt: TGCAGTGCTAGTGTCATGTCGGGGGGCCCGAACACCGGGGAGCTGTTTTTT
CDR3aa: CSASVMSGGPNTGELFF

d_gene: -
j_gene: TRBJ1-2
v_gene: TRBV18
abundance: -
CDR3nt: TGTGCCAGCGACCCGGGACACCGAACAAACTATGGCTACACCTTC
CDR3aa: CASDPGHRTNYGYTF

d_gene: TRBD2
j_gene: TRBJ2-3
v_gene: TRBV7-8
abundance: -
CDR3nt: TGTGCCAGCAGGGCGGGAGGGGAGGCAGATACGCAGTATTTT
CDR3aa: CASRAGGEADTQYF

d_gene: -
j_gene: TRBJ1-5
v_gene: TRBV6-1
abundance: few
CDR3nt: TGTGCCAGCAGTGAAGCCGTTAATCAGCCCCAGCATTTT
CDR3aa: CASSEAVNQPQHF

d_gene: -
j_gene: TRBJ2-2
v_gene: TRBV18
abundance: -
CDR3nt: TGTGCCAGCTCACGCAGCATCGGGGAGCTGTTTTTT
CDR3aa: CASSRSIGELFF

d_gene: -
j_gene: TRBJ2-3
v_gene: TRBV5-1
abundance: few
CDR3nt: TGCGCCAGCAGCTACCGTGAGAGAGATACGCAGTATTTT
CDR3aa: CASSYRERDTQYF

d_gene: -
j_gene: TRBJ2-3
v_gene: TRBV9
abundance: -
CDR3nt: TGTGCCAGCAGCGTAGGCGCGGGGGCGCAGACAGATACGCAGTATTTT
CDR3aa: CASSVGAGAQTDTQYF

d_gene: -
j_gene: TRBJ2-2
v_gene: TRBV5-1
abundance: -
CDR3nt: TGCGCCAGCAGCAAATGGTCCGGGGAGCTGTTTTTT
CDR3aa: CASSKWSGELFF

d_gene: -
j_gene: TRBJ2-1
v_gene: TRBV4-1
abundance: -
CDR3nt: TGCGCCAGCAGCCAAGATTTGGGAAACAGGTTCTCCTACAATGAGCAGTTCTTC
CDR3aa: CASSQDLGNRFSYNEQFF

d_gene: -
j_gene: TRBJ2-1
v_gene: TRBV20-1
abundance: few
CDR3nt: TGCAGTGCGGTCCACGATCTCTCCTACAATGAGCAGTTCTTC
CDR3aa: CSAVHDLSYNEQFF

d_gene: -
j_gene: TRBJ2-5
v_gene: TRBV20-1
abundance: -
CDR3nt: TGCAGTACCGGGTTACCGGGACTGACAATAGAGACCCAGTACTTC
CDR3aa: CSTGLPGLTIETQYF

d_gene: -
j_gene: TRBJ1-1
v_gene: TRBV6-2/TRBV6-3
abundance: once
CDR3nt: TGTGACAGCAGATACGGCAGGGCGAGAATGAACACTGAAGCTTTCTTT
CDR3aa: CDSRYGRARMNTEAFF

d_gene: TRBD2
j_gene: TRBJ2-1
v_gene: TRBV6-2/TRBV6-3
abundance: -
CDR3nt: TGTGCCAGCAGCCTCGGGGGCGGGAGGGACAATGAGCAGTTCTTC
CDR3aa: CASSLGGGRDNEQFF

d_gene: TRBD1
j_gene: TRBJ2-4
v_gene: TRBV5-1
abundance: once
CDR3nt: TGCGCCAGCAGCCGATGGGGGGACAGGGAGCGTTGGGCCAAAAACATTCAGTACTTC
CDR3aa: CASSRWGDRERWAKNIQYF

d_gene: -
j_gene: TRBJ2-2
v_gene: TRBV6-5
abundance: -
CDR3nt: TGTGCCAGCAGTTACTCAGGACTGCCCGTCCTGAACACCGGGGAGCTGTTTTTT
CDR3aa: CASSYSGLPVLNTGELFF

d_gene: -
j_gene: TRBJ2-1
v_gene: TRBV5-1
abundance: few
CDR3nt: TGCGCCAGCAGCTTGGACGGGACTTCCTACAATGAGCAGTTCTTC
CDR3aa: CASSLDGTSYNEQFF

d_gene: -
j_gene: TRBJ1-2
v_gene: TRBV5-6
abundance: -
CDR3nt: TGTGCCAGCAGCCTGACTGACAACCCTGGCTACACCTTC
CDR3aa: CASSLTDNPGYTF

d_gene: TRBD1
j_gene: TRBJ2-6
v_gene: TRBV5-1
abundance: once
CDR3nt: TGCGCCAGCAGCCCCGGACAGGGAGCCTCTGGGGCCAACGTCCTGACTTTC
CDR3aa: CASSPGQGASGANVLTF

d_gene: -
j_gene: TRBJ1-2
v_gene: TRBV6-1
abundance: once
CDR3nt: TGTGCCAGCAGCATTCCAGGCGGCTACGCCTTC
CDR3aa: CASSIPGGYAF

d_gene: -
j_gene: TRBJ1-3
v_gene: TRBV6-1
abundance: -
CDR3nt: TGTGCCAGCAGTGAAAACCTAATCTCTGGAAACACCATATATTTT
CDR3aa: CASSENLISGNTIYF

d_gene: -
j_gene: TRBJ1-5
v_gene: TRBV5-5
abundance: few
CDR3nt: TGTGCCAGCAGCTTAGGTGCCGGGGGTAGCAATCAGCCCCAGCATTTT
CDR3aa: CASSLGAGGSNQPQHF

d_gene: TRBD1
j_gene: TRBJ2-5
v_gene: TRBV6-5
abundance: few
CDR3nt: TGTGCCAGCAGTTGGGACAGTCGGGGGACCCAGTACTTC
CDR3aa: CASSWDSRGTQYF

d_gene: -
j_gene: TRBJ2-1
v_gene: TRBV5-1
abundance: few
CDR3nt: TGCGCCAGCAGCTTGGAGGGGACACATCGGTTCAATGAGCAGTTCTTC
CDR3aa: CASSLEGTHRFNEQFF

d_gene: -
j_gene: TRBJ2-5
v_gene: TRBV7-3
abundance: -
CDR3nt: TGTGCCAGCAGCTTTAGGGAGAAAGAGACCCAGTACTTC
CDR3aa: CASSFREKETQYF

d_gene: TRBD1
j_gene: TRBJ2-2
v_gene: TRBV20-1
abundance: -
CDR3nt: TGCAGTGCTAGACCCGGGACAGGGCGGTGGGGCACCGGGGAGCTGTTTTTT
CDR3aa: CSARPGTGRWGTGELFF

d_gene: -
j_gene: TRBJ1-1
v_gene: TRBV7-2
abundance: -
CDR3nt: TGTGCCAGCAGCCACGGGGGAGCTGAAGCTTTCTTT
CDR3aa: CASSHGGAEAFF

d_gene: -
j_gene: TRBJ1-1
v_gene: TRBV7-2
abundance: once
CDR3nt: TGTGCCAGCAGACCTACACGGAACACTGAAGCTTTCTTT
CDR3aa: CASRPTRNTEAFF

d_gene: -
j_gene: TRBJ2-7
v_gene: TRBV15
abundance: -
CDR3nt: TGTGCCACCAGCGACGCGAATACATACGAGCAGTACTTC
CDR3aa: CATSDANTYEQYF

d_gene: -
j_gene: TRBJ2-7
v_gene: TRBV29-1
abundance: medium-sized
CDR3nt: TGCAGCGTTGGAGGGCTAAAAGCCTACGAGCAGTACTTC
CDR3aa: CSVGGLKAYEQYF

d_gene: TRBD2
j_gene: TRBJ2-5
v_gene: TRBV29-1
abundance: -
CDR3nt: TGCAGCGTCCGGGAGGGGGAGACCCAGTACTTC
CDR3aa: CSVREGETQYF

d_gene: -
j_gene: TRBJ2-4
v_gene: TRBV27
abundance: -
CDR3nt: TGTGCCAGCAGTTCCACAGGGTCCACAAACATTCAGTACTTC
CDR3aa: CASSSTGSTNIQYF

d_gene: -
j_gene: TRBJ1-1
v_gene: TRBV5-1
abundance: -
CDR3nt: TGCGCCAGCAGCTTGGCCTATCGGAACACTGAAGCTTTCTTT
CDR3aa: CASSLAYRNTEAFF

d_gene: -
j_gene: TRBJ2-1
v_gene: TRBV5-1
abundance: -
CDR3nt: TGCGCCAGCAGGTGGGTAGCCTTCAATGAGCAGTTCTTC
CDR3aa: CASRWVAFNEQFF

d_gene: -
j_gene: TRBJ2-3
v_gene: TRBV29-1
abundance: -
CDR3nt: TGCAGCGTTAGAACAGATACGCAGTATTTT
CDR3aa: CSVRTDTQYF

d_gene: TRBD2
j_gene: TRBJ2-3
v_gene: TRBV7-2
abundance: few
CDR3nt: TGTGCCAGCAGCTACCTAGCGGCCGCAACAGATACGCAGTATTTT
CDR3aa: CASSYLAAATDTQYF

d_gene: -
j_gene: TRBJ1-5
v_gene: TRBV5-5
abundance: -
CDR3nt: TGTGCCAGCAGCTTAGGTGCCGAAGGTAGCAATCAGCCCCAGCATTTT
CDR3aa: CASSLGAEGSNQPQHF

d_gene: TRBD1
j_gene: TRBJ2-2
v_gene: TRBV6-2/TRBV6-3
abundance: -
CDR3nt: TGTGCCAGCTCCGGGACAGGGACTCCCGGGGAGCTGTTTTTT
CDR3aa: CASSGTGTPGELFF